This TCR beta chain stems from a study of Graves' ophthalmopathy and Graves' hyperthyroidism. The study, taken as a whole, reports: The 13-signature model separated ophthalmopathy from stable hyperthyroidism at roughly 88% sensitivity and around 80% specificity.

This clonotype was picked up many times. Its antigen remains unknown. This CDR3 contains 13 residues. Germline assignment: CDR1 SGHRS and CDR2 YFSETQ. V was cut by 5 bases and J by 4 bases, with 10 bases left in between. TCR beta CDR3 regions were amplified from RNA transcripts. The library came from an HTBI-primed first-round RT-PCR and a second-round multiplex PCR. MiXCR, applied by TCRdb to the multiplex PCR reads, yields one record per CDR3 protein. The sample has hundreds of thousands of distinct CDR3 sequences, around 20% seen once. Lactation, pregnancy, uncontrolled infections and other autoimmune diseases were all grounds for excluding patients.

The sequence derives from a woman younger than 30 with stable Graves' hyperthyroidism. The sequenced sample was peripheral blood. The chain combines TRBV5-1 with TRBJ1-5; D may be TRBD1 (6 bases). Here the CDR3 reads CASRGGTNQPQHF. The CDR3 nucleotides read TGCGCCAGCAGAGGGGGTACTAATCAGCCCCAGCATTTT.